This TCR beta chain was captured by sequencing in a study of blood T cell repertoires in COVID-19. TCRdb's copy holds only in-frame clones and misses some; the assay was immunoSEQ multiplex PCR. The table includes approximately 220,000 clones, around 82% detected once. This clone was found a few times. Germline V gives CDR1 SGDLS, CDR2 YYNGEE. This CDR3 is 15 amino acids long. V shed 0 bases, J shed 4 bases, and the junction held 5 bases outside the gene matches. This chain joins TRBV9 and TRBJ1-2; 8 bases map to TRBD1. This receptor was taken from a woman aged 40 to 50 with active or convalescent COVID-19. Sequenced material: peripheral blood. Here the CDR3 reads CASSVGTGSSYGYTF. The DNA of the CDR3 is TGTGCCAGCAGCGTAGGGACAGGGTCTTCCTATGGCTACACCTTC.